Each of the 21 T cell receptor beta chains below was sequenced from the same sample in a study of T cell responses to AZD1222 COVID-19 vaccine. The table came from immunoSEQ multiplex PCR; TCRdb's copy has only in-frame clones and leaves some out. The table shows under 150,000 clones, with roughly nine tenths occurring only once. Sample: peripheral blood, taken on day 0 of AZD1222 vaccination. The receptors stem from an adult in good health.

The CDR3 DNA reads TGTGCCAGCAGCCCTGCTCTCGGGAATCAGCCCCAGCATTTT. Its translation: CASSPALGNQPQHF. The chain couples TRBV3-1 (or the pseudogene TRBV3-2) to TRBJ1-5; D gene unclear. Germline assignment: CDR1 LGHDT and CDR2 YNNKEL (reference sequence). This CDR3 is 14 amino acids long. V was shortened by 4 bases and J by 4 bases, with 11 bases between the two germline ends.

The chain combines TRBV5-5 with TRBJ2-7, with D tentatively TRBD1 (5 bases). The germline V gene has CDR1 SGHKS and CDR2 YYEKEE (reference sequence). The CDR3 covers 14 residues. V was trimmed by 1 base and J by 2 bases, leaving 10 bases between them. The CDR3 here is CASSLSAGPYEQYF. The DNA for the CDR3 is TGTGCCAGCAGCTTGTCTGCAGGGCCCTACGAGCAGTACTTC.

In its sample, this clone was seen a few times. This chain uses TRBV5-1 with TRBJ1-4; tentative D call: TRBD1 (6 bases). Trimming removed 2 bases at V and 8 bases at J, with 13 bases between. CDR1 is SGHRS, CDR2 YFSETQ, per germline. This CDR3 is 14 amino acids long. This CDR3 is CASSFGSGEEKLFF. The CDR3 nucleotides read TGCGCCAGCAGCTTCGGTTCAGGGGAAGAAAAACTGTTTTTT.

The chain has TRBV4-1 and TRBJ1-2; D call uncertain. The CDR3 is 15 amino acids. CDR1 and CDR2 from the germline V gene are MGHRA and YSYEKL. Trimming took off 0 bases at V and 6 bases at J, with 14 bases between the two ends. The CDR3 DNA is TGCGCCAGCAGCCAAGAATCGCCGGTCGGGGATGGCTACACCTTC. It specifies CASSQESPVGDGYTF.

The chain carries TRBV4-2 and TRBJ2-7; TRBD2 might be the D (6 bases). The CDR3 consists of 13 residues. Between the trimmed V and J ends, which lost 0 bases and 7 bases, there was a span of 10 bases. The germline V gene encodes CDR1 LGHNA and CDR2 YNFKEQ. This CDR3 reads CASSQDLRDEQYF. Here the CDR3 DNA reads TGTGCCAGCAGCCAAGATTTGCGGGATGAGCAGTACTTC.

CDR3 sequence: CASSEGGGLIYGYTF. CDR3 DNA: TGTGCCAGCAGTGAGGGAGGGGGTTTGATTTATGGCTACACCTTC. This rearrangement joins TRBV2 to TRBJ1-2, with D perhaps TRBD1 (6 bases). The CDR3 extends over 15 amino acids. Trimming removed 3 bases at V and 5 bases at J, with 16 bases between. Germline V gene data show CDR1 as SNHLY and CDR2 as FYNNEI.

The chain is built from TRBV3-1 (or the pseudogene TRBV3-2) and TRBJ2-3; 7 bases line up with TRBD2. Losses at the gene ends were 5 bases for V and 1 base for J; bases not matched to a gene: 9. Germline-derived CDR1 and CDR2 are LGHDT and YNNKEL (reference sequence). The CDR3 is 16 residues long. The CDR3: CASSERREGRTDTQYF. The CDR3 DNA reads TGTGCCAGCAGCGAAAGGAGGGAGGGTCGCACAGATACGCAGTATTTT.

The gene calls are TRBV24-1 and TRBJ1-2; D is ambiguous. CDR1 is KGHDR, CDR2 SFDVKD, per germline. The CDR3 totals 14 residues. Trimming took off 4 bases at V and 2 bases at J, with 10 bases between the two ends. The CDR3 is CATSETGRNYGYTF. CDR3 DNA sequence: TGTGCCACCAGTGAAACTGGCCGCAACTATGGCTACACCTTC.

This clone was detected once. The rearrangement links TRBV7-2 to TRBJ2-6; tentatively, D is TRBD2 (6 bases). Germline CDR1 reads SGHTA; CDR2 reads FQGNSA. The CDR3 runs 16 residues. Trimming removed 2 bases from V and 2 bases from J, with 10 bases in between. CDR3 coding DNA: TGTGCCAGCAGCTTATCGGCTAGCGCTGGGGCCAACGTCCTGACTTTC. Translation: CASSLSASAGANVLTF. Complete variable domain (other parts from reference TRBV7-2 and TRBJ2-6): GAGVSQSPSNKVTEKGKDVELRCDPISGHTALYWYRQSLGQGLEFLIYFQGNSAPDKSGLPSDRFSAERTGGSVSTLTIQRTQQEDSAVYLCASSLSASAGANVLTFGAGSRLTVL.

The rearrangement links TRBV7-2 to TRBJ2-7, with 16 bases that match TRBD2. This CDR3 comprises 19 residues. CDR1 is SGHTA, CDR2 FQGNSA, per germline. Trimming removed 5 bases from V and 7 bases from J; junction bases left unmatched: 17. CDR3 in DNA: TGTGCCAGCAGCCCTGGTCGATCTGGGACTAGCGGGAGGGCGAGTGAGCAGTACTTC. Residues: CASSPGRSGTSGRASEQYF. The variable domain in full, with the rest retrieved from reference TRBV7-2 and TRBJ2-7, is GAGVSQSPSNKVTEKGKDVELRCDPISGHTALYWYRQSLGQGLEFLIYFQGNSAPDKSGLPSDRFSAERTGGSVSTLTIQRTQQEDSAVYLCASSPGRSGTSGRASEQYFGPGTRLTVT.

V gene TRBV15 combines with J gene TRBJ2-2; D might be TRBD1 (6 bases). The CDR3 runs to 16 residues. Deletions cut 1 base from V and 4 bases from J, with 13 bases between. The germline CDR1 and CDR2 sequences are LNHNV and YYDKDF (reference sequence). For the CDR3, the DNA is TGTGCCACCAGCAGAGGAGTGACAGGATCCACCGGGGAGCTGTTTTTT. It is translated as CATSRGVTGSTGELFF.

The chain employs TRBV19 and TRBJ2-5; 8 bases align to TRBD1. Germline CDR1 is LNHDA and CDR2 is SQIVND (reference sequence). This CDR3 has 17 residues. The junction had 15 bases not matched to a gene; V was cut back by 4 bases and J by 5 bases. This CDR3 reads CASSTLSGQGIRETQYF. CDR3 nucleotide sequence: TGTGCCAGTAGTACACTCTCCGGACAGGGTATTAGGGAGACCCAGTACTTC. Combining the CDR3 with reference TRBV19 and TRBJ2-5 gives the whole variable domain DGGITQSPKYLFRKEGQNVTLSCEQNLNHDAMYWYRQDPGQGLRLIYYSQIVNDFQKGDIAEGYSVSREKKESFPLTVTSAQKNPTAFYLCASSTLSGQGIRETQYFGPGTRLLVL.

This clone was counted a few times. The chain links TRBV29-1 to TRBJ1-1; D ambiguous. This CDR3 region has 10 residues. V shed 7 bases and J shed 3 bases, with 6 bases lying between them. CDR1 SQVTM and CDR2 ANQGSEA come from the germline V gene. The CDR3 sequence: CSALYTEAFF. The CDR3 bases are TGCAGCGCCTTATACACTGAAGCTTTCTTT.

This chain links TRBV7-6 with TRBJ2-1, with 13 bases identical to TRBD2. Germline trimming cut 4 bases from V and 6 bases from J; bases unmatched to any gene: 12. The CDR3 totals 18 residues. Germline V gene lookup returns CDR1 SGHVS and CDR2 FNYEAQ. The chain's CDR3 is CASSYSRSTSGGANEQFF. CDR3 nucleotides: TGTGCCAGCAGCTACTCTAGGAGTACTAGCGGGGGGGCCAATGAGCAGTTCTTC.

The chain carries TRBV24-1 and TRBJ2-2, with a weak D call TRBD1 (6 bases). Per germline, CDR1 KGHDR and CDR2 SFDVKD. Deletions cut 2 bases from V and 7 bases from J, with 19 bases between. The CDR3 is 17 amino acids. The CDR3 coding sequence is TGTGCCACCAGTGATTGGGCTGGGGCAGGGGACATCGGGGAGCTGTTTTTT. It encodes CATSDWAGAGDIGELFF.

This sequence joins TRBV5-1 and TRBJ2-1, with D hard to call. Deletions cut 0 bases from V and 6 bases from J, with 10 bases between. The CDR3 runs 14 residues. The germline CDR1 and CDR2 sequences are SGHRS and YFSETQ. In nucleotides, the CDR3 is TGCGCCAGCAGCTTGGCCGCGGCAGTCAATGAGCAGTTCTTC. It encodes CASSLAAAVNEQFF.

The chain combines TRBV25-1 with TRBJ1-2, with 7 bases identical to TRBD1. The germline CDR1 and CDR2 sequences are MGHDK and SYGVNS. The ends lost 1 base at V and 6 bases at J; junction bases unmatched: 8. This CDR3 spans 15 amino acids. The CDR3 DNA follows: TGTGCCAGCAGTGAATTGGAGGGGGCGCGAAATGGCTACACCTTC. It is translated as CASSELEGARNGYTF.

DNA of the CDR3: TGCGCCAGCAGCTACCGAGCGGGAGCGAACACCGGGGAGCTGTTTTTT. Amino acids: CASSYRAGANTGELFF. The chain is built from TRBV5-1 and TRBJ2-2; 8 positions match TRBD2. V trimming: 3 bases; J trimming: 0 bases; junction bases outside the gene matches: 4. The CDR3 is 16 residues long. Per the germline V gene, CDR1 is SGHRS and CDR2 is YFSETQ.

In nucleotides, the CDR3 is TGTGCCAGCACCCCCAGCCGAAGCTCCTACGAGCAGTACTTC. This encodes CASTPSRSSYEQYF. The chain couples TRBV3-1 (or the pseudogene TRBV3-2) to TRBJ2-7; D remains unclear. V lost 7 bases to trimming and J lost 0 bases, with 13 bases between them. The CDR3 covers 14 residues. Germline-derived CDR1 and CDR2 are LGHDT and YNNKEL (reference sequence).

J is TRBJ2-1 and V is TRBV24-1; 7 nucleotides match TRBD2. The CDR3 contains 15 residues. Germline values: CDR1 KGHDR, CDR2 SFDVKD. V lost 4 bases, J lost 3 bases, and 5 bases stayed unmatched. CDR3 sequence reads: CATSDPWTSYNEQFF. CDR3 nucleotide sequence: TGTGCCACCAGTGACCCTTGGACTAGCTACAATGAGCAGTTCTTC.

This sequence joins TRBV5-1 and TRBJ1-6; D gene unclear. Germline loops: CDR1 SGHRS, CDR2 YFSETQ. V lost 0 bases to trimming and J lost 0 bases, with 10 bases between them. The CDR3 length is 17 residues. CDR3 region: CASSLAGGSSYNSPLHF. CDR3 DNA: TGCGCCAGCAGCTTGGCGGGCGGCAGCTCCTATAATTCACCCCTCCACTTT.